Listed below are T cell receptor beta chains from one sample, sequenced in a study of CD4 T cells in relation to SARS-CoV-2 and coronaviruses. Here immunoSEQ multiplex PCR was the method, and the copy in TCRdb shows in-frame clones only, minus some. The sample holds some 65,000 clones, 87% seen once. Sequencing was carried out using memory CD4+ T cells from PBMCs. The source of these receptors is a human donor in good health. CDR3s include the opening cysteine and the closing phenylalanine or tryptophan. Fields, in order: D gene, J gene, V gene, clone size, CDR3 protein, CDR3 DNA. D genes are given only for firm matches. Clone size appears in some rows only: once, few, many, or a class for an expanded clone.

>.|TRBJ2-7|TRBV7-8|few
CASSFLSSYEQYF
TGTGCCAGCAGCTTTCTTTCCTCCTACGAGCAGTACTTC
>.|TRBJ2-1|TRBV7-2|.
CASSLQGPPYNEQFF
TGTGCCAGCAGCTTACAGGGCCCCCCGTACAATGAGCAGTTCTTC
>.|TRBJ2-1|TRBV9|once
CASSVVVGGEQFF
TGTGCCAGCAGCGTAGTAGTAGGGGGTGAGCAGTTCTTC
>TRBD1|TRBJ1-2|TRBV5-1|.
CASSPTGGVDGYTF
TGCGCCAGCAGTCCGACAGGGGGAGTTGATGGCTACACCTTC
>.|TRBJ1-2|TRBV14|.
CASSPGAAYGYTF
TGTGCCAGCAGCCCCGGGGCTGCCTATGGCTACACCTTC
>.|TRBJ2-5|TRBV7-7|.
CASSLAYGTNQETQYF
TGTGCTAGCAGCTTAGCATATGGGACAAACCAAGAGACCCAGTACTTC
>TRBD2|TRBJ2-7|TRBV7-8|.
CASSLLSGGYSYEQYF
TGTGCCAGCAGCTTACTAAGCGGGGGCTACTCCTACGAGCAGTACTTC
>.|TRBJ2-1|TRBV6-7|few
CASSYPLCDSSYNEQFF
TGTGCCAGCAGTTACCCCCTTTGCGATTCCTCCTACAATGAGCAGTTCTTC
>.|TRBJ2-7|TRBV6-2/TRBV6-3|.
CASSTRQSYEQYF
TGTGCCAGCAGTACCCGACAGTCCTACGAGCAGTACTTC
>.|TRBJ1-2|TRBV29-1|.
CSVVFEGSNYGYTF
TGCAGCGTTGTGTTCGAGGGATCCAACTATGGCTACACCTTC
>.|TRBJ1-1|TRBV5-4|.
CASSWGQANTEAFF
TGTGCCAGCAGCTGGGGTCAGGCGAACACTGAAGCTTTCTTT
>.|TRBJ2-2|TRBV5-1|.
CASSTGLMNTGELFF
TGCGCCAGCAGCACCGGACTTATGAACACCGGGGAGCTGTTTTTT
>TRBD1|TRBJ1-1|TRBV7-2|.
CASRRQGGTEAFF
TGTGCCAGCAGGCGACAGGGTGGCACTGAAGCTTTCTTT
>.|TRBJ1-2|TRBV24-1|.
CATSPSPYYGYTF
TGTGCCACCAGCCCGTCCCCATACTATGGCTACACCTTC
>TRBD1|TRBJ1-1|TRBV6-4|.
CASNRDRGDTEAFF
TGTGCCAGCAACCGGGACAGGGGAGACACTGAAGCTTTCTTT
>.|TRBJ2-2|TRBV5-1|.
CASSLGGSDTGELFF
TGCGCCAGCAGCTTGGGCGGGTCGGACACCGGGGAGCTGTTTTTT
>.|TRBJ2-7|TRBV19|.
CASRRSGFSYEQYF
TGTGCCAGTAGGAGAAGCGGTTTCTCCTACGAGCAGTACTTC
>TRBD1|TRBJ1-4|TRBV6-1|once
CASSEGTGTAEKLFF
TGTGCCAGCAGTGAAGGGACAGGAACAGCTGAAAAACTGTTTTTT
>.|TRBJ2-2|TRBV24-1|.
CATGPGSSGELFF
TGTGCCACCGGTCCCGGGAGCTCCGGGGAGCTGTTTTTT
>.|TRBJ2-1|TRBV7-2|.
CASSLQWRYNEQFF
TGTGCCAGCAGCTTACAGTGGAGGTACAATGAGCAGTTCTTC
>TRBD2|TRBJ2-3|TRBV18|.
CASSPRGSGGTDTQYF
TGTGCCAGCTCACCCCGGGGTAGCGGGGGAACAGATACGCAGTATTTT
>.|TRBJ2-1|TRBV5-1|.
CASSHRDVYVEQFF
TGCGCCAGCAGCCACAGGGATGTTTACGTGGAGCAGTTCTTC
>.|TRBJ2-3|TRBV28|.
CASSRPASDTQYF
TGTGCCAGCAGTCGCCCGGCGTCAGATACGCAGTATTTT
>.|TRBJ1-5|TRBV19|.
CASSFFGERGRSQPQHF
TGTGCCAGTAGTTTTTTTGGGGAACGGGGAAGAAGTCAGCCCCAGCATTTT
>.|TRBJ2-6|TRBV28|once
CASSLSGLEANVLTF
TGTGCCAGCAGTTTATCAGGGTTGGAGGCCAACGTCCTGACTTTC
>TRBD1|TRBJ2-1|TRBV10-3|.
CAISEFLGTGDEQFF
TGTGCCATCAGTGAGTTCCTTGGCACAGGGGATGAGCAGTTCTTC
>.|TRBJ2-7|TRBV6-5|once
CASSRGRPYEQYF
TGTGCCAGCAGTCGGGGGAGACCCTACGAGCAGTACTTC
>.|TRBJ2-7|TRBV7-9|.
CASSHSYEQYF
TGTGCCAGCAGCCATTCCTACGAGCAGTACTTC
>TRBD1|TRBJ2-5|TRBV7-7|.
CASSVTGGWTETQYF
TGTGCTAGCAGCGTTACAGGGGGTTGGACTGAGACCCAGTACTTC
>.|TRBJ2-3|TRBV28|.
CASSLSGVWTDTQYF
TGTGCCAGCAGTTTATCAGGCGTTTGGACAGATACGCAGTATTTT